This T cell receptor beta chain derives from a study of T cells in localized non-small cell lung cancer. Study findings and constraints: Of the tissues analyzed, uninvolved adjacent lung showed maximal T cell clonality, greater than tumor. As only one tumor region underwent sequencing, heterogeneity remains possible. Median detection of top 100 tumor clones in adjacent lung was over 45 clones.

The repertoire was sequenced with immunoSEQ multiplex PCR; TCRdb's copy has only in-frame clones and lacks some. The sample shows 25,000 or so clones, 85% to 90% of them seen only once. CDR1 is MRHNA and CDR2 is SNTAGT in the germline V gene. This CDR3 region has 13 residues. The ends were cut back, 0 bases at V and 7 bases at J, with 9 bases in the middle. This clone appeared once. Its antigen is unknown. This clonotype was obtained from a man aged 40-75 years with stage II lung adenocarcinoma. The rearrangement links TRBV6-4 to TRBJ1-2; unclear D gene. Specimen: PBMCs, collected before any cancer treatment. The CDR3: CASSDSVSSGYTF. The CDR3 region has the DNA TGTGCCAGCAGTGACTCGGTCAGTAGTGGCTACACCTTC.